The 6 T cell receptor beta chains reported below all come from one sample, sequenced in a study of blood T cells in healthy people across ages. A second PCR of roughly 7 to 11 cycles used a sample-barcoded 5' primer and a J-beta primer mix. A single record per CDR3 protein comes from TCRdb applying MiXCR to the 5' RACE reads. This table has 600,000 to 800,000 distinct CDR3 sequences, around a fifth appearing once. What was sequenced was blood. The receptors derive from a man between 70 and 80 years old in good health.

V and J are TRBV6-1 and TRBJ2-7, with D tentatively TRBD2 (5 bases). The CDR3 spans 15 residues. Germline V gene data show CDR1 as MNHNS and CDR2 as SASEGT. Trimming removed 3 bases at V and 4 bases at J, with 16 bases between. This CDR3 is CASSDGPGIAYEQYF. CDR3 coding DNA: TGTGCCAGCAGTGACGGACCCGGGATAGCGTACGAGCAGTACTTC.

J is TRBJ2-5 and V is TRBV7-9; TRBD2 is a possible D gene (6 bases). The end of the DNA is better explained by TRBJ2-1, so the J call may be wrong. This CDR3 comprises 12 residues. In germline, CDR1 is SEHNR, CDR2 FQNEAQ (reference sequence). This CDR3 reads CASSLGGTQQFF. The CDR3 DNA reads TGTGCCAGCAGCTTAGGCGGGACCCAGCAGTTCTTC.

This chain connects TRBV4-2 to TRBJ2-1; tentatively, D is TRBD2 (5 bases). The germline CDR1 and CDR2 sequences are LGHNA and YNFKEQ. V lost 3 bases to trimming and J lost 1 base, with 16 bases between them. This CDR3 is built from 17 residues. The CDR3 region is CASSQDGVGRSYNEQFF. The CDR3 DNA sequence: TGTGCCAGCAGCCAGGACGGGGTTGGTCGGTCCTACAATGAGCAGTTCTTC.

The sample holds a few counts of this clonotype. The chain employs TRBV5-1 and TRBJ1-6; D is possibly TRBD1 (6 bases). V lost 1 base and J lost 7, with 12 bases in between. Per germline, CDR1 SGHRS and CDR2 YFSETQ. This CDR3 region has 15 residues. CDR3 coding DNA: TGCGCCAGCAGCTTGCCGGGGGCGGGAAATTCACCCCTCCACTTT. It is translated as CASSLPGAGNSPLHF.

V gene TRBV11-2 combines with J gene TRBJ2-7; maybe TRBD2 (6 bases). Germline V gene sequence: CDR1 SGHAT, CDR2 FQNNGV. There are 15 residues in the CDR3. V was shortened by 7 bases and J by 0 bases, with 16 bases between the two germline ends. The CDR3 DNA reads as TGTGCCAGCACTCCGGGTAGCGGAAGCTCCTACGAGCAGTACTTC. The encoded protein is CASTPGSGSSYEQYF.

V is TRBV5-1 and J is TRBJ2-3, with D tentatively TRBD2 (6 bases). CDR1 and CDR2 from the germline V gene are SGHRS and YFSETQ. The CDR3 is made up of 16 amino acids. V was pared by 5 bases and J by 1 base, with 17 bases between. Written as DNA, the CDR3 is TGCGCCAGCAGGGAGGGGATTGGCGACCGCACAGATACGCAGTATTTT. This gives the protein CASREGIGDRTDTQYF.